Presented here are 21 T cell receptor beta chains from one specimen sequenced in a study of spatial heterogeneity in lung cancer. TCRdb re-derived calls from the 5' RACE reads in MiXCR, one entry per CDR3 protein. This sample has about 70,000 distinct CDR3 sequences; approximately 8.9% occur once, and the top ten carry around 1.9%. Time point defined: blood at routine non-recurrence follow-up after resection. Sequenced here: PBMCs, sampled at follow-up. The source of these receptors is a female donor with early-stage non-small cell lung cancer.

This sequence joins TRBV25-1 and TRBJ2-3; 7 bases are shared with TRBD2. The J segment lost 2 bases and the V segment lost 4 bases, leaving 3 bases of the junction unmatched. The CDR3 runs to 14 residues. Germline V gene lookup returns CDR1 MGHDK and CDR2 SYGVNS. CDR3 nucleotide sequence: TGTGCCAGCAGTGTGCGGGAGCACACAGATACGCAGTATTTT. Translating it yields CASSVREHTDTQYF. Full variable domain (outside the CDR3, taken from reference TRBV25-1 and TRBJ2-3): EADIYQTPRYLVIGTGKKITLECSQTMGHDKMYWYQQDPGMELHLIHYSYGVNSTEKGDLSSESTVSRIRTEHFPLTLESARPSHTSQYLCASSVREHTDTQYFGPGTRLTVL.

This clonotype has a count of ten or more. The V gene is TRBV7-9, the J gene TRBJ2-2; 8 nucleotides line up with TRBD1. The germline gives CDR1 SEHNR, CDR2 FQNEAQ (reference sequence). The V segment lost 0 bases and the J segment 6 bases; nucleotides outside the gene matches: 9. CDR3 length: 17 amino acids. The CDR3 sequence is CASSLAGGDRPSGELFF. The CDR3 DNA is TGTGCCAGCAGCTTAGCTGGAGGGGACAGGCCTTCCGGGGAGCTGTTTTTT. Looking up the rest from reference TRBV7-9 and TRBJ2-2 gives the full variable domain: DTGVSQNPRHKITKRGQNVTFRCDPISEHNRLYWYRQTLGQGPEFLTYFQNEAQLEKSRLLSDRFSAERPKGSFSTLEIQRTEQGDSAMYLCASSLAGGDRPSGELFFGEGSRLTVL.

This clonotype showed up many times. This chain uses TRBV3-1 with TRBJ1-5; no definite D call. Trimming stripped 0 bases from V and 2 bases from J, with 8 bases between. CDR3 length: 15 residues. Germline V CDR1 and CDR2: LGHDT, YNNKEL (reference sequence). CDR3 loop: CASSQDPQGNQPQHF. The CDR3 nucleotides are TGTGCCAGCAGCCAAGATCCCCAGGGCAATCAGCCCCAGCATTTT.

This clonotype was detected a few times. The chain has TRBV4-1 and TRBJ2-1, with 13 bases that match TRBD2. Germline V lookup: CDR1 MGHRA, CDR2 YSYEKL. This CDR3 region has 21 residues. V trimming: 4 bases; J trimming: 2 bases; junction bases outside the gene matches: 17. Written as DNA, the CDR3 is TGCGCCAGCAGCCTCCAAAGCGGTATCGGGACTAGCGGGGCGACCTACAATGAGCAGTTCTTC. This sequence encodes CASSLQSGIGTSGATYNEQFF.

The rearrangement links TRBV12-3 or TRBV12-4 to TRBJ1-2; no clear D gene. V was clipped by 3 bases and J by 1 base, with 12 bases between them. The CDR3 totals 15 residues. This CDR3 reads CASSFAVQFNYGYTF. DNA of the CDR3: TGTGCCAGCAGTTTTGCGGTACAATTTAACTATGGCTACACCTTC.

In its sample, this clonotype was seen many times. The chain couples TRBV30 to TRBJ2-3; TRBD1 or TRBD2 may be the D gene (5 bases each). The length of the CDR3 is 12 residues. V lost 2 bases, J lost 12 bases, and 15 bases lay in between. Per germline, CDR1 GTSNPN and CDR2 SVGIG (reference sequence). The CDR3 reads CAWSFLRDPQYF. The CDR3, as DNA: TGTGCCTGGAGTTTCCTCCGGGACCCTCAGTATTTT. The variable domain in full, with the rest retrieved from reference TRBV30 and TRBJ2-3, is SQTIHQWPATLVQPVGSPLSLECTVEGTSNPNLYWYRQAAGRGLQLLFYSVGIGQISSEVPQNLSASRPQDRQFILSSKKLLLSDSGFYLCAWSFLRDPQYFGPGTRLTVL.

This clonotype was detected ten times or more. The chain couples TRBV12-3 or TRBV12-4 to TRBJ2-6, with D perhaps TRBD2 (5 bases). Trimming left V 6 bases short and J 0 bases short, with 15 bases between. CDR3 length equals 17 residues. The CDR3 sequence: CASSPRGSSSGANVLTF. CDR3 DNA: TGTGCCAGCAGCCCCCGGGGATCTTCCTCTGGGGCCAACGTCCTGACTTTC.

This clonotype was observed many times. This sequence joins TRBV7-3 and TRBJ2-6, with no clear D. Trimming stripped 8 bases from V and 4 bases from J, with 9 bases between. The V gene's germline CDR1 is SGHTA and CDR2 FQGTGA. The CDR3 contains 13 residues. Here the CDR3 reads CASSTSGANVLTF. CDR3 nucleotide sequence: TGTGCCAGCTCCACAAGCGGGGCCAACGTCCTGACTTTC.

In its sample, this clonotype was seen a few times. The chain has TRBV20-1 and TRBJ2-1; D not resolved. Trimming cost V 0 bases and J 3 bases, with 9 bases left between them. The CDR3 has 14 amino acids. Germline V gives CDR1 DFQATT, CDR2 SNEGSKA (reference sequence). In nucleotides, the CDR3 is TGCAGTGCTAGAGATTGGGAAGGCTACAATGAGCAGTTCTTC. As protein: CSARDWEGYNEQFF.

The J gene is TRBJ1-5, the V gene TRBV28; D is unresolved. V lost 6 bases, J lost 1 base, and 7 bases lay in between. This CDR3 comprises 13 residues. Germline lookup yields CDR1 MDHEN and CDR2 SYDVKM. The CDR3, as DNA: TGTGCCAGCAGGGTTTTCAGCAATCAGCCCCAGCATTTT. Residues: CASRVFSNQPQHF.

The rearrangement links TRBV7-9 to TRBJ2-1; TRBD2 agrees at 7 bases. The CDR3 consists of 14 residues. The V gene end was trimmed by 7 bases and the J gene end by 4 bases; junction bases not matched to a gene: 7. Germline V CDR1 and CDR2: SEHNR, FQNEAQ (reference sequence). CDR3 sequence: CASKAGEGYNEQFF. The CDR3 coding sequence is TGTGCCAGCAAGGCGGGAGAGGGGTACAATGAGCAGTTCTTC.

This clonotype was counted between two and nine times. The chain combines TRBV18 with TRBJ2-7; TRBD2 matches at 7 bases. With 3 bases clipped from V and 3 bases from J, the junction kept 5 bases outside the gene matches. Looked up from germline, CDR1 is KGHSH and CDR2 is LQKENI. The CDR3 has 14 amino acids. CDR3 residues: CASSPSTSLYEQYF. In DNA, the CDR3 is TGTGCCAGCTCACCGTCGACTAGCCTCTACGAGCAGTACTTC.

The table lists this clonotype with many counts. CDR3 residues: CASSSVGRENEQFF. CDR3 DNA: TGTGCCAGCAGCTCCGTTGGGCGGGAAAATGAGCAGTTCTTC. The rearrangement joins TRBV7-3 to TRBJ2-1; D is perhaps TRBD2 (6 bases). Germline V gene data show CDR1 as SGHTA and CDR2 as FQGTGA. Between the trimmed V and J ends, which lost 4 bases and 7 bases, there was a span of 14 bases. This CDR3 spans 14 amino acids.

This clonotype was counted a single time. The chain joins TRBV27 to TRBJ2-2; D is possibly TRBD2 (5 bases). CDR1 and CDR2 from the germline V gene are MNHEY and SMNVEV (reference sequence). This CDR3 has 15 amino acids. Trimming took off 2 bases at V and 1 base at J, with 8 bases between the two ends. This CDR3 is CASSLEGLNTGELFF. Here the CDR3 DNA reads TGTGCCAGCAGTTTAGAGGGCCTGAACACCGGGGAGCTGTTTTTT.

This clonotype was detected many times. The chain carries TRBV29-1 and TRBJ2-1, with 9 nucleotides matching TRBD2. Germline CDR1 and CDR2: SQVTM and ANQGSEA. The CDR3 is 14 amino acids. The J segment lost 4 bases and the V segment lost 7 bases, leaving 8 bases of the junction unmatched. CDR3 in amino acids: CSAQLSGRYNEQFF. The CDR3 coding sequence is TGCAGCGCCCAGCTTAGCGGGAGATACAATGAGCAGTTCTTC.

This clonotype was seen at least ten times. CDR3 residues: CASSHSGRRESYEQYF. In DNA form, the CDR3 reads TGTGCCAGCAGTCACAGTGGGCGGCGGGAGAGTTACGAGCAGTACTTC. The V call is TRBV27, the J call TRBJ2-7; 7 nucleotides match TRBD2. The germline CDR1 and CDR2 sequences are MNHEY and SMNVEV (reference sequence). The CDR3 has 16 amino acids. Germline trimming cut 5 bases from V and 4 bases from J; bases unmatched to any gene: 14.

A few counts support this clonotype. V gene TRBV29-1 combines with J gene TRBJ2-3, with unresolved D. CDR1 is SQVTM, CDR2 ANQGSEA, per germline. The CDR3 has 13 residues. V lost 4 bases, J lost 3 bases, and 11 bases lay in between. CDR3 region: CSVVYGGTDTQYF. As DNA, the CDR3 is TGCAGCGTTGTCTATGGCGGAACAGATACGCAGTATTTT.

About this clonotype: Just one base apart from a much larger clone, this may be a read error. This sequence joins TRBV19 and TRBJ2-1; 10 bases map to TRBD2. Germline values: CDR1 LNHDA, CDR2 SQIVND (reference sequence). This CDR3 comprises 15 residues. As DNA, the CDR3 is TGTGCCACCGGGAAGCGGGAGGGGTACTACAATGGGCAGTTCTTC. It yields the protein CATGKREGYYNGQFF.

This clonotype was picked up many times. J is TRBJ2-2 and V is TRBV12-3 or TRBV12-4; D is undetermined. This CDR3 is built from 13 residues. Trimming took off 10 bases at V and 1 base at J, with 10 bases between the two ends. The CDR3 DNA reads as TGTGCCACCATAACTGGGAACACCGGGGAGCTGTTTTTT. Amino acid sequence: CATITGNTGELFF.

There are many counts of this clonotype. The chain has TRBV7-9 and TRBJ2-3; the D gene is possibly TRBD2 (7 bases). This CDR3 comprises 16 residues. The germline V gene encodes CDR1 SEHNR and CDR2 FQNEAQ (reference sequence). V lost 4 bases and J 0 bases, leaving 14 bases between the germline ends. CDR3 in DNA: TGTGCCAGCAGCTATCGATCGGGGGGCAGCACAGATACGCAGTATTTT. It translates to CASSYRSGGSTDTQYF.

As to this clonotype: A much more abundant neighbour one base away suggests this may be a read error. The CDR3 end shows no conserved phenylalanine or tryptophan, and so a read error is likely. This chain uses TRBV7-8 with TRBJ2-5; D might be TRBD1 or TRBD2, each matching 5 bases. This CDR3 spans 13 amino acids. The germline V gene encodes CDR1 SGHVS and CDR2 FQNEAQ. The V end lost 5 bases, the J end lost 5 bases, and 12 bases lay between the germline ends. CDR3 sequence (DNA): TGTGCCAGCAGCAGCCGGGACGGGGAGACCCAGTACGTC. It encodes CASSSRDGETQYV.